The 28 T cell receptor beta chains below come from one sample, sequenced in a study of blood T cells in healthy people across ages. The authors ran a second PCR of about 6 to 11 cycles using a sample-barcoded 5' primer and a J-beta primer mix. TCRdb re-derived calls from the 5' RACE reads in MiXCR, one entry per CDR3 protein. The table shows about 1,400,000 distinct CDR3 sequences, with around 59% occurring only once. The sample consisted of blood. The origin of the receptors is a man aged 18 to 30 in good health.

On this clonotype itself: One junction end does not reproduce the germline sequence, and a read error may be involved. This rearrangement joins TRBV5-1 to TRBJ2-7, with D possibly called TRBD1 or TRBD2 (6 bases each). The CDR3 totals 15 residues. Germline CDR1 SGHRS, CDR2 YFSETQ. Here the CDR3 reads CASGLAPGEAYEQYF. The CDR3, as DNA: TGCGCCAGCGGCTTGGCCCCAGGGGAGGCCTACGAGCAGTACTTC.

This clonotype was found a few times. V usage is TRBV20-1 and J usage is TRBJ1-2; the D gene is possibly TRBD1 (5 bases). The CDR3 consists of 13 residues. The V end lost 1 base, the J end lost 7 bases, and 13 bases lay between the germline ends. Germline V lookup: CDR1 DFQATT, CDR2 SNEGSKA (reference sequence). The CDR3 spells CSARGGGGSGYTF. DNA for the CDR3: TGCAGTGCTAGAGGCGGGGGGGGAAGTGGCTACACCTTC.

This chain links TRBV7-9 with TRBJ2-7, with 7 bases fitting TRBD1. The CDR3 contains 15 residues. Germline CDR1 is SEHNR and CDR2 is FQNEAQ (reference sequence). J lost 1 base, V lost 4 bases, and 7 bases had no gene match. The DNA of the CDR3 is TGTGCCAGCAGCTCCTTAGGGGGCCAATCCTACGAGCAGTACTTC. Amino acid sequence: CASSSLGGQSYEQYF.

V is TRBV7-6 and J is TRBJ2-7, with D possibly called TRBD1 or TRBD2 (5 bases each). Judging by the DNA end, TRBJ2-5 fits better; the J call may be wrong. The CDR3 runs 15 residues. Germline V gives CDR1 SGHVS, CDR2 FNYEAQ. The chain's CDR3 is CASSLAGRVTGTQYF. The DNA for the CDR3 is TGTGCCAGCAGCTTAGCGGGACGGGTCACGGGGACCCAGTACTTC.

This chain connects TRBV9 to TRBJ1-1; 8 bases match TRBD1. CDR3 length equals 15 residues. Per the germline V gene, CDR1 is SGDLS and CDR2 is YYNGEE. The junction had 7 bases not matched to a gene; V was cut back by 5 bases and J by 1 base. CDR3 sequence: CASRTTGTGNTEAFF. DNA of the CDR3: TGTGCCAGCAGAACGACCGGGACAGGGAACACTGAAGCTTTCTTT.

The table lists this clonotype with a count of one. The V and J genes are TRBV24-1 and TRBJ2-1; D is undetermined. V was pared by 9 bases and J by 4 bases, with 12 bases between. Germline V gene lookup returns CDR1 KGHDR and CDR2 SFDVKD. The CDR3 covers 13 residues. CDR3 protein: CATGDPIYNEQFF. The CDR3 DNA reads TGTGCCACCGGCGATCCTATTTACAATGAGCAGTTCTTC.

This chain joins TRBV4-1 and TRBJ2-7; D might be TRBD2 (6 bases). Trimming removed 0 bases from V and 2 bases from J, with 11 bases in between. The germline CDR1 and CDR2 sequences are MGHRA and YSYEKL. CDR3 length: 15 amino acids. The CDR3 DNA reads TGCGCCAGCAGCCAAGAACCTAGCGCCACCTACGAGCAGTACTTC. Encoded protein: CASSQEPSATYEQYF.

The chain is built from TRBV19 and TRBJ2-7; D is perhaps TRBD2 (6 bases). The ends were cut back, 5 bases at V and 0 bases at J, with 14 bases in the middle. This CDR3 comprises 15 residues. From germline, CDR1 is LNHDA and CDR2 SQIVND (reference sequence). The CDR3, as DNA: TGTGCCAGTAGTGGGGCCCAGGACTACTCCTACGAGCAGTACTTC. The encoded protein is CASSGAQDYSYEQYF.

This clonotype turned up a few times. The chain joins TRBV15 to TRBJ1-5; possibly TRBD1 for D (5 bases). The CDR3 extends over 14 amino acids. Trimming stripped 3 bases from V and 10 bases from J, with 16 bases between. The germline CDR1 and CDR2 sequences are LNHNV and YYDKDF (reference sequence). The CDR3: CATSSSSGQIPQHF. The CDR3 nucleotides are TGTGCCACCAGCAGTTCTTCAGGGCAGATTCCCCAGCATTTT.

V is TRBV7-8 and J is TRBJ2-1, with TRBD2 matching 8 bases. This CDR3 comprises 17 residues. The germline V gene has CDR1 SGHVS and CDR2 FQNEAQ. V was pared by 5 bases and J by 4 bases, with 13 bases of the junction left unmatched. DNA for the CDR3: TGTGCCAGCAGCCCATTTGGGGCGGCGGGGGGATACAATGAGCAGTTCTTC. Protein sequence: CASSPFGAAGGYNEQFF.

The chain recombines TRBV14 with TRBJ2-7; 7 nucleotides align to TRBD2. Trimming at V came to 2 bases and at J to 2 bases, leaving 3 bases not matched to a gene. The CDR3 extends over 14 amino acids. Germline values: CDR1 SGHDN, CDR2 FVKESK. For the CDR3, the DNA is TGTGCCAGCAGCCAAAGACTAGCCCCCTACGAGCAGTACTTC. It specifies CASSQRLAPYEQYF.

This clonotype has only a few counts. The chain couples TRBV10-3 to TRBJ2-2; tentative D call: TRBD1 (6 bases). V was cut by 0 bases and J by 6 bases, with 8 bases left in between. The CDR3 totals 14 residues. Germline CDR1 and CDR2: ENHRY and SYGVKD. CDR3 in amino acids: CAISESKGAGELFF. CDR3 DNA: TGTGCCATCAGTGAGTCGAAGGGGGCCGGGGAGCTGTTTTTT.

The J gene is TRBJ2-6, the V gene TRBV20-1, with D perhaps TRBD1 (6 bases). The CDR3 runs to 14 residues. V gave up 4 bases and J gave up 1 base, with 8 bases separating them. Germline V gene data show CDR1 as DFQATT and CDR2 as SNEGSKA (reference sequence). The CDR3 coding sequence is TGCAGTGCTATTACAGGGTCTGGGGCCAACGTCCTGACTTTC. Translating it yields CSAITGSGANVLTF.

This chain uses TRBV3-1 with TRBJ1-2, with a tentative D call TRBD1 (5 bases). The CDR3 is 12 amino acids. V lost 4 bases and J lost 6, with 9 bases in between. In germline, CDR1 is LGHDT, CDR2 YNNKEL (reference sequence). CDR3 sequence reads: CASSPEGDGYTF. CDR3 nucleotide sequence: TGTGCCAGCAGCCCCGAAGGGGATGGCTACACCTTC.

The rearrangement uses TRBV7-8 and TRBJ1-4; D unclear. This CDR3 is 14 amino acids long. The germline CDR1 and CDR2 sequences are SGHVS and FQNEAQ. V was clipped by 7 bases and J by 4 bases, with 13 bases between them. For the CDR3, the DNA is TGTGCCAGCACATTTTGGGGTTTTAATGAAAAACTGTTTTTT. Its protein is CASTFWGFNEKLFF.

The gene calls are TRBV28 and TRBJ2-2; no firm D call. Trimming left V 3 bases short and J 3 bases short, with 8 bases between. Germline V gene data show CDR1 as MDHEN and CDR2 as SYDVKM. The CDR3 contains 14 residues. CDR3 coding DNA: TGTGCCAGCAGTTTTCTTAGGGACACCGGGGAGCTGTTTTTT. It yields the protein CASSFLRDTGELFF. The full variable domain, in which reference TRBV28 and TRBJ2-2 provide the parts outside the CDR3, is DVKVTQSSRYLVKRTGEKVFLECVQDMDHENMFWYRQDPGLGLRLIYFSYDVKMKEKGDIPEGYSVSREKKERFSLILESASTNQTSMYLCASSFLRDTGELFFGEGSRLTVL.

The chain uses TRBV29-1 and TRBJ1-4; a possible D gene is TRBD1 (5 bases). The CDR3 covers 13 residues. V lost 4 bases and J lost 0, with 6 bases in between. Germline-derived CDR1 and CDR2 are SQVTM and ANQGSEA. The CDR3 coding sequence is TGCAGCGTTGGAGGGGCAACTAATGAAAAACTGTTTTTT. It translates to CSVGGATNEKLFF.

V is TRBV12-3 or TRBV12-4 and J is TRBJ1-2, with 7 bases identical to TRBD1. The CDR3 spans 15 residues. J lost 2 bases, V lost 6 bases, and 9 bases had no gene match. The DNA of the CDR3 is TGTGCCAGCAGCCCAACAGGGGATGGAAACTATGGCTACACCTTC. Amino acids: CASSPTGDGNYGYTF.

The V gene is TRBV2, the J gene TRBJ1-1; possibly TRBD1 for D (6 bases). V lost 6 bases and J lost 4, with 18 bases in between. CDR3 length: 15 amino acids. CDR1 and CDR2 from the germline V gene are SNHLY and FYNNEI. The CDR3 here is CASSRRGTLVTEAFF. DNA of the CDR3: TGTGCCAGCAGCCGGAGGGGGACCCTGGTCACTGAAGCTTTCTTT.

J is TRBJ2-1 and V is TRBV5-1; 11 nucleotides line up with TRBD2. V was pared by 0 bases and J by 15 bases, with 8 bases of the junction left unmatched. CDR3 size: 14 residues. The V gene's germline CDR1 is SGHRS and CDR2 YFSETQ. CDR3 DNA sequence: TGCGCCAGCAGCTTGGTTACTAGCGGGAGTATGTCGTTCTTC. Its translation: CASSLVTSGSMSFF.

J is TRBJ2-1 and V is TRBV20-1; TRBD2 aligns across 12 bases. Germline V gene data show CDR1 as DFQATT and CDR2 as SNEGSKA (reference sequence). There are 16 residues in the CDR3. The trim removed 1 base at V and 2 bases at J, leaving 3 bases unmatched. The CDR3 DNA reads as TGCAGTGCTAGAGGACTAGCGGGGGCCACCTACAATGAGCAGTTCTTC. This codes for CSARGLAGATYNEQFF.

The chain recombines TRBV20-1 with TRBJ2-7; D is unresolved. The ends were cut back, 5 bases at V and 2 bases at J, with 13 bases in the middle. The CDR3 is made up of 13 amino acids. Germline lookup yields CDR1 DFQATT and CDR2 SNEGSKA (reference sequence). CDR3 sequence: CSAPSRRAYEQYF. Here the CDR3 DNA reads TGCAGTGCTCCGTCCCGCCGGGCCTACGAGCAGTACTTC.

This clonotype came up once. This sequence joins TRBV5-6 and TRBJ2-7; D is perhaps TRBD2 (5 bases). Germline-derived CDR1 and CDR2 are SGHDT and YYEEEE. Trimming removed 0 bases at V and 9 bases at J, with 19 bases between. The length of the CDR3 is 15 residues. CDR3 nucleotide sequence: TGTGCCAGCAGCTTGGATCTATCGGCCGTAAGCGGGCAGTACTTC. Translation gives CASSLDLSAVSGQYF.

The genes are TRBV20-1 and TRBJ1-5; D is uncertain. With 5 bases removed from V and 0 bases from J, the gap between germline ends came to 11 bases. This CDR3 is 14 amino acids long. CDR1 is DFQATT and CDR2 is SNEGSKA in the germline V gene (reference sequence). In DNA, the CDR3 is TGCAGTGCTCCTCCTGGGAATAGCAATCAGCCCCAGCATTTT. This gives the protein CSAPPGNSNQPQHF.

V usage is TRBV2 and J usage is TRBJ2-7, with TRBD2 matching 8 bases. The V gene end was trimmed by 4 bases and the J gene end by 0 bases; junction bases not matched to a gene: 14. CDR3 length equals 18 residues. Germline V gives CDR1 SNHLY, CDR2 FYNNEI. The CDR3 loop reads CASSAGSGVFTNSYEQYF. The CDR3 DNA is TGTGCCAGCAGTGCGGGTAGCGGGGTCTTTACCAACTCCTACGAGCAGTACTTC.

This clonotype occurred a few times. One junction end does not reproduce the germline sequence, and a read error may be involved. This rearrangement joins TRBV6-6 to TRBJ2-7; 9 nucleotides line up with TRBD1. Germline loops: CDR1 MNHNY, CDR2 SVGAGI (reference sequence). The CDR3 runs 14 residues. This CDR3 reads CAGSAQGASYEQYF. The CDR3 coding sequence is TGTGCCGGCAGTGCACAGGGGGCATCCTACGAGCAGTACTTC.

The chain combines TRBV4-1 with TRBJ2-1, with 9 bases matching TRBD2. CDR1 MGHRA and CDR2 YSYEKL come from the germline V gene. Trimming took 1 base from V and 3 from J; bases not matched to a gene: 10. The CDR3 runs to 18 residues. The CDR3 loop reads CASSQVPNSGRGYNEQFF. DNA of the CDR3: TGCGCCAGCAGCCAAGTTCCGAATAGCGGGAGAGGCTACAATGAGCAGTTCTTC.

The V gene is TRBV5-1, the J gene TRBJ2-7; TRBD2 matches at 14 bases. The CDR3 runs 16 residues. The germline CDR1 and CDR2 sequences are SGHRS and YFSETQ. The J segment lost 7 bases and the V segment lost 4 bases, leaving 10 bases of the junction unmatched. The CDR3 sequence is CASSLVTSGGAKEQYF. The CDR3 DNA reads TGCGCCAGCAGCCTCGTGACTAGCGGGGGGGCAAAGGAGCAGTACTTC.